This passage covers 13 T cell receptor beta chains from one sample sequenced in a study of shared clonotypes between healthy human individuals (TCRdb year 2020). For the CD8 naive samples, CD45RO-negative cells were positively selected for CCR7, yielding a CD45RA+CCR7+ population from which TemRA cells were excluded. The library was generated by the immunoSEQ multiplex PCR assay. The immuneACCESS repertoire file appears here via TCRdb, limited to in-frame rearrangements. These files lack a portion of the clones; in checked studies, under half of the deficit traces to unresolved V genes, and the cause of the others is not known. The sample table records hundreds of thousands of clones; approximately 97% of these occur just once. The ten largest clones capture under 0.3% of the sample. Material for sequencing was naive CD8+ T cells sorted from blood. The cell subset or site label of this sample denotes: CD45RA+CCR7+. The receptors originated from a man aged 25-40 years in good health.

The genes are TRBV6-1 and TRBJ2-3; D might be TRBD1 (5 bases). The CDR3 loop spans 18 amino acids. Germline V gene lookup returns CDR1 MNHNS and CDR2 SASEGT. The V gene lost 3 bases and the J gene lost 1 base, with 20 bases spanning the gap. The chain's CDR3 is CASSDFSRRAVGTDTQYF. DNA of the CDR3: TGTGCCAGCAGTGATTTTTCCCGCAGGGCAGTGGGCACAGATACGCAGTATTTT.

The chain has TRBV4-1 and TRBJ2-7, with 9 positions matching TRBD2. The germline V gene encodes CDR1 MGHRA and CDR2 YSYEKL. The ends lost 2 bases at V and 3 bases at J; junction bases unmatched: 8. This CDR3 contains 16 residues. The CDR3 DNA follows: TGCGCCAGCAGCCAACTGTTAGCGGGAGCTTTCTACGAGCAGTACTTC. Amino acids: CASSQLLAGAFYEQYF.

J is TRBJ2-7 and V is TRBV5-5; the match to TRBD2 covers 14 bases. This CDR3 comprises 15 residues. J was trimmed by 6 bases and V by 0 bases; bases with no gene match: 2. In germline, CDR1 is SGHKS, CDR2 YYEKEE (reference sequence). The CDR3 nucleotides read TGTGCCAGCAGCTTGGGACTAGCGGGAGGGGGCGAGCAGTACTTC. Translation: CASSLGLAGGGEQYF.

The chain employs TRBV29-1 and TRBJ1-1; D perhaps matches TRBD1 (6 bases). This CDR3 spans 14 amino acids. Per the germline V gene, CDR1 is SQVTM and CDR2 is ANQGSEA. V shed 2 bases and J shed 4 bases, with 14 bases lying between them. CDR3 coding DNA: TGCAGCGTTGAACAGAAGGGGGTGAGCACTGAAGCTTTCTTT. Translated, it gives CSVEQKGVSTEAFF.

The chain links TRBV10-1 to TRBJ2-7; 15 nucleotides agree with TRBD2. Trimming took 5 bases from V and 2 from J; bases not matched to a gene: 7. This CDR3 has 17 amino acids. Germline V gene lookup returns CDR1 WNHNN and CDR2 SYGVQD (reference sequence). The CDR3 is CASSIGLAGGPAYEQYF. The CDR3 DNA reads as TGCGCCAGCAGTATCGGACTAGCGGGAGGGCCAGCCTACGAGCAGTACTTC.

The rearrangement uses TRBV11-2 and TRBJ2-7; 9 nucleotides align to TRBD2. This CDR3 comprises 17 residues. CDR1 is SGHAT, CDR2 FQNNGV, per germline. V was clipped by 1 base and J by 4 bases; unmatched bases: 11. CDR3 in amino acids: CASSLVAHTSGWYEQYF. The CDR3 DNA sequence: TGTGCCAGCAGCTTAGTAGCCCACACTAGCGGGTGGTACGAGCAGTACTTC.

The rearrangement joins TRBV29-1 to TRBJ2-1; D not resolved. CDR3 size: 13 residues. CDR1 is SQVTM, CDR2 ANQGSEA, per germline. V was shortened by 1 base and J by 4 bases, with 8 bases between the two germline ends. The CDR3 DNA reads as TGCAGCGTTGAAGCAGGTCAATACAATGAGCAGTTCTTC. It specifies CSVEAGQYNEQFF.

In DNA, the CDR3 is TGCGCCAGCAGTAGCGGGAGCTCCTACGAGCAGTACTTC. This encodes CASSSGSSYEQYF. The chain recombines TRBV4-1 with TRBJ2-7; 9 bases are shared with TRBD2. CDR1 is MGHRA and CDR2 is YSYEKL in the germline V gene. The CDR3 totals 13 residues. J gave up 0 bases and V 6 bases, and 0 bases lay outside the gene matches.

This clone was observed a handful of times. The chain is built from TRBV29-1 and TRBJ2-7, with a possible D match to TRBD1 (6 bases). Trimming took off 4 bases at V and 2 bases at J, with 9 bases between the two ends. Germline values: CDR1 SQVTM, CDR2 ANQGSEA. The CDR3 sequence is 12 residues long. The CDR3 DNA reads as TGCAGCGTTGGGACAGACCCCTACGAGCAGTACTTC. Translated, it gives CSVGTDPYEQYF.

This sequence joins TRBV9 and TRBJ2-5; no clear D. The CDR3 has 12 amino acids. Germline V gives CDR1 SGDLS, CDR2 YYNGEE. V lost 3 bases and J lost 3, with 6 bases in between. CDR3: CASSAGKETQYF. Here the CDR3 DNA reads TGTGCCAGCAGCGCAGGCAAAGAGACCCAGTACTTC.

This clone is a singleton in its sample. V and J are TRBV4-1 and TRBJ2-1; a possible D gene is TRBD2 (6 bases). Germline lookup yields CDR1 MGHRA and CDR2 YSYEKL. There are 13 residues in the CDR3. Trimming shortened V by 0 bases and J by 8 bases, and 8 bases separated the two germline ends. CDR3 sequence (DNA): TGCGCCAGCAGCCAAGATTGGGGGGATGAGCAGTTCTTC. This gives the protein CASSQDWGDEQFF.

The count of this clone is one. The V call is TRBV27, the J call TRBJ1-5; 8 nucleotides agree with TRBD1. This CDR3 contains 16 residues. Germline CDR1 reads MNHEY; CDR2 reads SMNVEV (reference sequence). J gave up 2 bases and V 6 bases, and 9 bases lay outside the gene matches. The CDR3 sequence is CASRGQGAGGNQPQHF. The CDR3 region has the DNA TGTGCCAGCAGGGGGCAGGGGGCGGGGGGCAATCAGCCCCAGCATTTT.

V is TRBV6-1 and J is TRBJ2-7; no reliable D call. Germline V lookup: CDR1 MNHNS, CDR2 SASEGT. This CDR3 has 12 amino acids. V gave up 3 bases and J gave up 3 bases, with 6 bases separating them. The CDR3 reads CASSDYLYEQYF. The CDR3, as DNA: TGTGCCAGCAGTGATTATCTCTACGAGCAGTACTTC.